These 23 T cell receptor beta chains came from one sample sequenced in a study of Graves' ophthalmopathy and Graves' hyperthyroidism. As the template, RNA transcripts were used to amplify TCR beta CDR3 regions. HTBI-primed RT-PCR formed the first round, and a multiplex PCR formed the second. TCRdb reprocessed the multiplex PCR reads via MiXCR and lists one record per CDR3 protein. The table lists hundreds of thousands of distinct CDR3 sequences, roughly 20% of them singletons, with roughly 3.2% in the top ten. The material sequenced was peripheral blood. Receptors were obtained from a woman between 18 and 30 years old with stable Graves' hyperthyroidism.

As regards this clonotype: Since the CDR3 does not end with the conserved phenylalanine or tryptophan, this likely comes from a read error. The DNA is omitted, as the CDR3 cannot be located on it reliably, and the CDR3 follows TCRdb's listing. This chain uses TRBV12-3 or TRBV12-4 with TRBJ1-1; whether TRBD1, the table's D call, matches the DNA was not checked. Including both end residues, the CDR3 is 14 amino acids long. The CDR3 reads CASSFGQGWTEALA.

This clonotype was detected ten times or more. The J gene is TRBJ1-6, the V gene TRBV15; D is unclear. Deletions cut 4 bases from V and 8 bases from J, with 9 bases between. The CDR3 is 13 residues long. CDR1 and CDR2 (germline): LNHNV, YYDKDF (reference sequence). CDR3 region: CATSTRMDSPLHF. Written as DNA, the CDR3 is TGTGCCACCAGCACCCGGATGGATTCACCCCTCCACTTT.

Many counts were recorded for this clonotype. The chain employs TRBV20-1 and TRBJ1-5; maybe TRBD1 (5 bases). Germline lookup yields CDR1 DFQATT and CDR2 SNEGSKA (reference sequence). V was trimmed by 0 bases and J by 6 bases, leaving 12 bases between them. This CDR3 is 14 amino acids long. CDR3 sequence reads: CSARDLRGGQPQHF. The CDR3 DNA reads as TGCAGTGCTAGAGATTTAAGGGGAGGTCAGCCCCAGCATTTT.

This clonotype was detected many times. This CDR3 reads CASSLQGAGLMTEAFF. The CDR3 DNA reads as TGCGCCAGCAGCTTGCAGGGGGCGGGCCTGATGACTGAAGCTTTCTTT. The chain uses TRBV5-1 and TRBJ1-1; TRBD1 matches at 8 bases. V gave up 1 base and J gave up 5 bases; unmatched junction bases: 10. This CDR3 region has 16 residues. Germline V lookup: CDR1 SGHRS, CDR2 YFSETQ.

This clonotype was seen at least ten times. V gene TRBV15 combines with J gene TRBJ2-7; 8 bases match TRBD2. This CDR3 has 15 amino acids. Trimming took 0 bases from V and 1 from J; bases not matched to a gene: 2. Per germline, CDR1 LNHNV and CDR2 YYDKDF (reference sequence). This CDR3 is CATSREAGESYEQYF. The CDR3 coding sequence is TGTGCCACCAGCAGAGAAGCGGGAGAGTCCTACGAGCAGTACTTC.

This clonotype was found many times. The rearrangement uses TRBV6-5 and TRBJ2-7; D gene uncertain. The CDR3 is 14 residues long. In germline, CDR1 is MNHEY, CDR2 SVGAGI. Trimming pared 2 bases from V and 10 bases from J, leaving 18 bases between. The CDR3 spells CASSYVRTPIVQYF. For the CDR3, the DNA is TGTGCCAGCAGTTACGTACGTACTCCCATTGTACAGTACTTC.

This clonotype was seen repeatedly, ten times or more. The chain combines TRBV12-3 or TRBV12-4 with TRBJ1-1; 12 bases line up with TRBD1. The CDR3 length is 16 residues. V was clipped by 7 bases and J by 1 base; unmatched bases: 7. The CDR3 bases are TGTGCCAGCACCGTGGGACAGGGGGCCGGGAACACTGAAGCTTTCTTT. Translated: CASTVGQGAGNTEAFF.

This clonotype was seen ten or more times. This chain connects TRBV6-1 to TRBJ1-3; D might be TRBD1 (6 bases). V was trimmed by 6 bases and J by 1 base, leaving 13 bases between them. This CDR3 spans 15 amino acids. Germline loops: CDR1 MNHNS, CDR2 SASEGT. Here the CDR3 reads CASSRGARSGNTIYF. DNA of the CDR3: TGTGCCAGCAGCCGGGGGGCGCGTTCTGGAAACACCATATATTTT.

V usage is TRBV5-1 and J usage is TRBJ1-1, with D perhaps TRBD1 (6 bases). Per the germline V gene, CDR1 is SGHRS and CDR2 is YFSETQ. This CDR3 is 15 amino acids long. The ends were cut back, 4 bases at V and 4 bases at J, with 17 bases in the middle. The CDR3 DNA sequence: TGCGCCAGCAGCCTCTCCCGGGACAAAGGCACTGAAGCTTTCTTT. It yields the protein CASSLSRDKGTEAFF.

This clonotype was counted ten times or more. The gene calls are TRBV6-5 and TRBJ1-2; the match to TRBD1 covers 7 bases. This CDR3 contains 13 residues. V was pared by 2 bases and J by 8 bases, with 5 bases of the junction left unmatched. Per the germline V gene, CDR1 is MNHEY and CDR2 is SVGAGI. The CDR3 region is CASSYTQGLGYTF. In DNA form, the CDR3 reads TGTGCCAGCAGTTACACACAGGGGTTAGGCTACACCTTC.

This clonotype was counted at least ten times. This chain joins TRBV20-1 and TRBJ2-7; 7 bases line up with TRBD1. Germline CDR1 reads DFQATT; CDR2 reads SNEGSKA (reference sequence). J lost 2 bases, V lost 3 bases, and 4 bases had no gene match. CDR3 length: 13 residues. The CDR3 sequence is CSASRDRTYEQYF. CDR3 nucleotides: TGCAGTGCTAGCCGGGACAGAACCTACGAGCAGTACTTC.

This clonotype was detected ten times or more. The J gene is TRBJ2-5, the V gene TRBV7-8; 13 nucleotides line up with TRBD2. Germline V gene lookup returns CDR1 SGHVS and CDR2 FQNEAQ. The CDR3 extends over 15 amino acids. The trim removed 5 bases at V and 5 bases at J, leaving 5 bases unmatched. The DNA for the CDR3 is TGTGCCAGCAGCGCACTAGCGGGAGGGCGGGAGACCCAGTACTTC. This encodes CASSALAGGRETQYF.

The chain recombines TRBV20-1 with TRBJ2-7; no definite D call. Trimming removed 6 bases from V and 5 bases from J, with 14 bases in between. Per the germline V gene, CDR1 is DFQATT and CDR2 is SNEGSKA (reference sequence). The CDR3 spans 12 residues. The CDR3 DNA sequence: TGCAGTGCCCCCTCGCGGCTCCACGAGCAGTACTTC. Translated, it gives CSAPSRLHEQYF.

The chain joins TRBV12-3 or TRBV12-4 to TRBJ2-6, with a tentative D call TRBD1 (5 bases). This CDR3 is 16 amino acids long. The V and J ends lost 6 bases and 0 bases respectively, with 12 bases between them. The CDR3 DNA sequence: TGTGCCAGCAGCCCCGACAGTTTCTCTGGGGCCAACGTCCTGACTTTC. This translates into CASSPDSFSGANVLTF.

This chain uses TRBV13 with TRBJ2-4; the D gene is possibly TRBD2 (6 bases). CDR1 is PRHDT, CDR2 FYEKMQ, per germline (reference sequence). This CDR3 has 13 amino acids. The V gene lost 3 bases and the J gene lost 6 bases, with 9 bases spanning the gap. The CDR3 loop reads CASSFSGVNIQYF. The CDR3 DNA is TGTGCCAGCAGCTTTTCGGGAGTAAACATTCAGTACTTC.

This clonotype occurred many times. The chain uses TRBV11-3 and TRBJ2-3, with D tentatively TRBD2 (5 bases). This CDR3 has 16 amino acids. The germline V gene has CDR1 SGHNT and CDR2 YENEEA. V was pared by 5 bases and J by 2 bases, with 17 bases between. CDR3 nucleotides: TGTGCCAGCAGCCGCGAGGGTTATGCGTACACAGATACGCAGTATTTT. As protein: CASSREGYAYTDTQYF.

J is TRBJ1-5 and V is TRBV29-1; D is perhaps TRBD1 (5 bases). This CDR3 spans 15 amino acids. Trimming shortened V by 4 bases and J by 1 base, and 14 bases separated the two germline ends. From germline, CDR1 is SQVTM and CDR2 ANQGSEA. The CDR3 spells CSVVISGGSNQPQHF. The DNA for the CDR3 is TGCAGCGTTGTTATCTCGGGGGGGAGCAATCAGCCCCAGCATTTT.

This clonotype was found many times. The J gene is TRBJ2-5, the V gene TRBV6-1; D remains ambiguous. V was shortened by 2 bases and J by 2 bases, with 6 bases between the two germline ends. The CDR3 loop spans 13 amino acids. The germline gives CDR1 MNHNS, CDR2 SASEGT. CDR3 in amino acids: CASSEISQETQYF. In nucleotides, the CDR3 is TGTGCCAGCAGTGAAATTTCTCAAGAGACCCAGTACTTC.

There are many counts of this clonotype. The chain couples TRBV6-1 to TRBJ1-2; 10 bases align to TRBD1. Germline V lookup: CDR1 MNHNS, CDR2 SASEGT. V lost 6 bases, J lost 5 bases, and 9 bases stayed unmatched. The length of the CDR3 is 15 residues. The chain's CDR3 is CASRFTGTGAYGYTF. The CDR3 nucleotides read TGTGCCAGCAGATTCACCGGGACAGGGGCATATGGCTACACCTTC.

At least ten counts were recorded for this clonotype. CDR3 loop: CASSLPIGHYEQYF. In DNA form, the CDR3 reads TGTGCCAGCAGTTTGCCAATCGGTCACTACGAGCAGTACTTC. V is TRBV28 and J is TRBJ2-7; no clear D. The CDR3 has 14 residues. The V end was cut by 3 bases, the J end by 3 bases, with 12 bases between. CDR1 MDHEN and CDR2 SYDVKM come from the germline V gene.

This clonotype was recorded many times. The V call is TRBV5-1, the J call TRBJ2-2; D possibly corresponds to TRBD1 (7 bases). From germline, CDR1 is SGHRS and CDR2 YFSETQ. This CDR3 contains 15 residues. The ends were cut back, 4 bases at V and 0 bases at J, with 10 bases in the middle. The CDR3: CASSRGTANTGELFF. CDR3 nucleotides: TGCGCCAGCAGCCGGGGGACAGCGAACACCGGGGAGCTGTTTTTT.

V is TRBV6-5 and J is TRBJ2-5; 9 bases match TRBD2. The V and J ends lost 2 bases and 5 bases, in that order; junction bases with no gene match: 6. CDR3 length equals 15 residues. Germline V gene data show CDR1 as MNHEY and CDR2 as SVGAGI. The DNA of the CDR3 is TGTGCCAGCAGTTACGGCGGGAGGGCCGTGGAGACCCAGTACTTC. Its protein is CASSYGGRAVETQYF.

This clonotype came up many times. The J gene is TRBJ2-4, the V gene TRBV6-7; D remains ambiguous. TRBV6-7 is annotated as an ORF whose role is uncertain. The length of the CDR3 is 13 residues. V was trimmed by 3 bases and J by 9 bases, leaving 12 bases between them. CDR3 DNA: TGTGCCAGCAGTTATTACTGGGAAAGCATTCAGTACTTC. Amino acids: CASSYYWESIQYF.